Following are 10 T cell receptor beta chains from one sample sequenced in a study of STAT5B mutations in CD4+ large granular lymphocyte leukemia. Data came from immunoSEQ multiplex PCR; TCRdb stores just in-frame clones and leaves some out. Altogether about 35,000 clones are present, about 65% being singletons, with the ten largest covering roughly 1.8%. Specimen: CD4+ T cells from blood buffy coats. The receptors shown here come from a human donor in good health.

This sequence joins TRBV6-1 and TRBJ1-6; tentatively, D is TRBD1 (5 bases). This CDR3 comprises 13 residues. The germline V gene encodes CDR1 MNHNS and CDR2 SASEGT. The V end lost 6 bases, the J end lost 9 bases, and 12 bases lay between the germline ends. As DNA, the CDR3 is TGTGCCAGCAGCGTGGGGGGGGGTTCACCCCTCCACTTT. This translates into CASSVGGGSPLHF.

The rearrangement links TRBV4-1 to TRBJ1-1; maybe TRBD1 (5 bases). The V gene lost 0 bases and the J gene lost 6 bases, with 17 bases spanning the gap. CDR3 length equals 16 residues. Germline values: CDR1 MGHRA, CDR2 YSYEKL. The CDR3 here is CASSQDPATTVSEAFF. CDR3 DNA sequence: TGCGCCAGCAGCCAAGATCCCGCCACGACAGTTTCTGAAGCTTTCTTT.

This clone has a single count. V usage is TRBV11-2 and J usage is TRBJ2-1; TRBD2 aligns across 11 bases. The germline CDR1 and CDR2 sequences are SGHAT and FQNNGV. J gave up 6 bases and V 5 bases, and 9 bases lay outside the gene matches. The CDR3 sequence is 16 residues long. CDR3 nucleotides: TGTGCCAGCAGCGTTAGCGGGGGGGCCTTTCCCAATGAGCAGTTCTTC. Residues: CASSVSGGAFPNEQFF.

The V and J genes are TRBV9 and TRBJ2-5, with TRBD2 matching over 10 bases. J was trimmed by 1 base and V by 7 bases; bases with no gene match: 10. The CDR3 totals 16 residues. Germline CDR1 and CDR2: SGDLS and YYNGEE. CDR3 nucleotides: TGTGCCAGCCGCCTGTCGACTAGCGGGTCCCAAGAGACCCAGTACTTC. Protein product: CASRLSTSGSQETQYF.

This chain joins TRBV13 and TRBJ2-7; D unclear. Trimming removed 2 bases from V and 3 bases from J, with 11 bases in between. The CDR3 extends over 14 amino acids. CDR1 PRHDT and CDR2 FYEKMQ come from the germline V gene (reference sequence). This CDR3 reads CASSLTRMHYEQYF. CDR3 in DNA: TGTGCCAGCAGCTTAACACGGATGCACTACGAGCAGTACTTC.

The rearrangement joins TRBV4-1 to TRBJ2-3, with 7 bases identical to TRBD1. The germline V gene has CDR1 MGHRA and CDR2 YSYEKL. V lost 1 base and J lost 5; bases outside the gene matches: 0. The CDR3 runs to 13 residues. Here the CDR3 reads CASSQAGGDTQYF. CDR3 nucleotide sequence: TGCGCCAGCAGCCAAGCAGGGGGAGATACGCAGTATTTT.

This clone was detected a few times. V is TRBV27 and J is TRBJ1-1; 8 bases match TRBD1. CDR3 length: 14 residues. V trimming: 5 bases; J trimming: 1 base; junction bases outside the gene matches: 3. Germline V lookup: CDR1 MNHEY, CDR2 SMNVEV (reference sequence). DNA for the CDR3: TGTGCCAGCAGTGGCAGGGGGCCGAACACTGAAGCTTTCTTT. Translated, it gives CASSGRGPNTEAFF.

V gene TRBV4-1 combines with J gene TRBJ1-4; D ambiguous. CDR1 and CDR2 (germline): MGHRA, YSYEKL. Trimming removed 0 bases from V and 7 bases from J, with 15 bases in between. The CDR3 extends over 16 amino acids. CDR3 DNA: TGCGCCAGCAGCCAAGATCGAGGGAGGGAGGGTGAAAAACTGTTTTTT. Its protein is CASSQDRGREGEKLFF.

This chain connects TRBV4-1 to TRBJ2-1; D ambiguous. CDR3 length equals 14 residues. CDR1 MGHRA and CDR2 YSYEKL come from the germline V gene. Trimming left V 0 bases short and J 9 bases short, with 12 bases between. The CDR3 bases are TGCGCCAGCAGCCAAGATGGCTCCTCCACTGAGCAGTTCTTC. It translates to CASSQDGSSTEQFF.

The chain combines TRBV5-1 with TRBJ2-1; weak D call: TRBD2 (7 bases). V was pared by 0 bases and J by 6 bases, with 13 bases between. Germline CDR1 and CDR2: SGHRS and YFSETQ. The CDR3 is 15 residues long. This chain's CDR3 is CASSLVTGGGNEQFF. The CDR3 region has the DNA TGCGCCAGCAGCTTGGTGACGGGGGGCGGCAATGAGCAGTTCTTC.